The 30 T cell receptor beta chains below all came from one sample that was sequenced in a study of T cell repertoires in cytomegalovirus infection. TCRdb analysed the reads with MiXCR anew, one entry per CDR3 protein. Counted here are about 83,000 distinct CDR3 sequences, approximately 46% occurring once; the ten biggest clones make up over 90%. No antigens are known for them. The specimen was CD8+ T cells from cultured PBMCs, collected from culture after CMV antigen stimulation. The receptors were sampled from a human donor in good health (CMV status not recorded). Some clones in this sample may be carry-over from other donors' samples.

The genes are TRBV7-9 and TRBJ2-2; D might be TRBD2 (6 bases). This CDR3 region has 12 residues. The V end was cut by 8 bases, the J end by 6 bases, with 10 bases between. The germline gives CDR1 SEHNR, CDR2 FQNEAQ (reference sequence). CDR3 nucleotide sequence: TGTGCCAGCCCCCTAGCGTCCGGGGAGCTGTTTTTT. Translated: CASPLASGELFF.

This clonotype was seen a few times. The rearrangement joins TRBV27 to TRBJ1-3; weak D call: TRBD1 (6 bases). This CDR3 spans 16 amino acids. V dropped 6 bases and J dropped 0 bases, with 15 bases sitting between them. Looked up from germline, CDR1 is MNHEY and CDR2 is SMNVEV (reference sequence). The CDR3 loop reads CASRRGGNTSGNTIYF. The CDR3, as DNA: TGTGCCAGCAGAAGGGGGGGGAACACCTCTGGAAACACCATATATTTT.

The chain links TRBV10-1 to TRBJ2-2; D not resolved. Germline CDR1 and CDR2: WNHNN and SYGVQD (reference sequence). The V and J ends lost 3 bases and 4 bases respectively, with 6 bases between them. This CDR3 has 13 amino acids. The CDR3 region is CASSDGSTGELFF. DNA for the CDR3: TGCGCCAGCAGTGATGGGTCCACCGGGGAGCTGTTTTTT.

The chain carries TRBV7-4 and TRBJ2-1, with 10 bases lining up with TRBD2. The V gene's germline CDR1 is SGHVT and CDR2 SQSDAQ. The CDR3 sequence is 16 residues long. V was clipped by 6 bases and J by 1 base; unmatched bases: 6. The CDR3 region has the DNA TGTGCCAGCAGACAAGCGGGAGGGGGTTCCTACAATGAGCAGTTCTTC. Translated: CASRQAGGGSYNEQFF. The full variable domain, completed using reference TRBV7-4 and TRBJ2-1, is GAGVSQSPRYKVAKRGRDVALRCDSISGHVTLYWYRQTLGQGSEVLTYSQSDAQRDKSGRPSGRFSAERPERSVSTLKIQRTEQGDSAVYLCASRQAGGGSYNEQFFGPGTRLTVL.

The chain carries TRBV11-2 and TRBJ1-1, with TRBD1 as a possible D gene (5 bases). Trimming stripped 3 bases from V and 3 bases from J, with 20 bases between. CDR3 size: 17 residues. CDR1 SGHAT and CDR2 FQNNGV come from the germline V gene. As DNA, the CDR3 is TGTGCCAGCAGCTTCCCCCTCCAGAGGGGTTCGGACACTGAAGCTTTCTTT. The encoded protein is CASSFPLQRGSDTEAFF. Based on the CDR3 plus reference TRBV11-2 and TRBJ1-1, the full variable domain is EAGVAQSPRYKIIEKRQSVAFWCNPISGHATLYWYQQILGQGPKLLIQFQNNGVVDDSQLPKDRFSAERLKGVDSTLKIQPAKLEDSAVYLCASSFPLQRGSDTEAFFGQGTRLTVV.

The rearrangement links TRBV7-7 to TRBJ2-6; 8 bases agree with TRBD1. Germline V gene lookup returns CDR1 SSHAT and CDR2 FNYEAQ (reference sequence). V gave up 5 bases and J gave up 0 bases; unmatched junction bases: 3. CDR3 length: 16 residues. The DNA of the CDR3 is TGTGCCAGCAGCCCGACAGGGGCCTCTGGGGCCAACGTCCTGACTTTC. Protein product: CASSPTGASGANVLTF.

This clonotype occurred many times. This chain links TRBV7-8 with TRBJ2-7; TRBD1 or TRBD2 may be the D gene (5 bases each). The V gene lost 1 base and the J gene lost 2 bases, with 9 bases spanning the gap. The CDR3 sequence is 14 residues long. Germline assignment: CDR1 SGHVS and CDR2 FQNEAQ. CDR3 nucleotide sequence: TGTGCCAGCAGCTTAGAGAGGGGAGCCTACGAGCAGTACTTC. The encoded protein is CASSLERGAYEQYF.

Written as DNA, the CDR3 is TGTGCCAGCAGCTTAGAGACTAGCGGGAGGGCCGGGGAGCTGTTTTTT. Translated: CASSLETSGRAGELFF. The chain couples TRBV7-6 to TRBJ2-2, with TRBD2 matching 14 bases. The CDR3 runs 16 residues. Germline CDR1 and CDR2: SGHVS and FNYEAQ. V shed 1 base and J 6 bases; nucleotides not matched to a gene: 1. The full variable domain, rest sourced from reference TRBV7-6 and TRBJ2-2, is GAGVSQSPRYKVTKRGQDVALRCDPISGHVSLYWYRQALGQGPEFLTYFNYEAQQDKSGLPNDRFSAERPEGSISTLTIQRTEQRDSAMYRCASSLETSGRAGELFFGEGSRLTVL.

This chain joins TRBV7-9 and TRBJ1-5, with 7 bases lining up with TRBD1. With V trimmed by 1 base and J by 3 bases, 3 bases remained unmatched. Germline V gene sequence: CDR1 SEHNR, CDR2 FQNEAQ (reference sequence). There are 15 residues in the CDR3. Written as DNA, the CDR3 is TGTGCCAGCAGCTTAGAAGGGACAGACAATCAGCCCCAGCATTTT. It is translated as CASSLEGTDNQPQHF. Combining the CDR3 with reference TRBV7-9 and TRBJ1-5 gives the whole variable domain DTGVSQNPRHKITKRGQNVTFRCDPISEHNRLYWYRQTLGQGPEFLTYFQNEAQLEKSRLLSDRFSAERPKGSFSTLEIQRTEQGDSAMYLCASSLEGTDNQPQHFGDGTRLSIL.

This clonotype was seen a handful of times. J is TRBJ2-4 and V is TRBV12-3 or TRBV12-4, with TRBD1 identical over 11 bases. Trimming at V came to 3 bases and at J to 2 bases, leaving 6 bases not matched to a gene. CDR3 length equals 17 residues. As DNA, the CDR3 is TGTGCCAGCAGTTTGAGTGGGACAGGGGGATCCAAAAACATTCAGTACTTC. This gives the protein CASSLSGTGGSKNIQYF.

The chain employs TRBV6-1 and TRBJ1-4, with D possibly TRBD1 on 5 matching bases. This CDR3 is built from 15 residues. The V gene lost 6 bases and the J gene lost 3 bases, with 14 bases spanning the gap. Per germline, CDR1 MNHNS and CDR2 SASEGT. The CDR3 here is CASRPRGWANEKLFF. Here the CDR3 DNA reads TGTGCCAGCAGACCGAGGGGTTGGGCTAATGAAAAACTGTTTTTT.

This clonotype appeared a few times. CDR3 coding DNA: TGTGCCAGCAGCGTATTTATGGGGGGCACTGAAGCTTTCTTT. Residues: CASSVFMGGTEAFF. The chain links TRBV9 to TRBJ1-1; D may be TRBD1 (5 bases). CDR3 length: 14 residues. Germline assignment: CDR1 SGDLS and CDR2 YYNGEE. Trimming pared 1 base from V and 4 bases from J, leaving 11 bases between.

This clonotype was detected a few times. The chain combines TRBV7-6 with TRBJ1-1; 7 bases are a match to TRBD1. Losses at the gene ends were 1 base for V and 6 bases for J; bases not matched to a gene: 5. Germline V gene sequence: CDR1 SGHVS, CDR2 FNYEAQ. The CDR3 runs 14 residues. DNA for the CDR3: TGTGCCAGCAGCTTAGGGGGACAGAGGGCTGAAGCTTTCTTT. Translated, it gives CASSLGGQRAEAFF.

The genes are TRBV12-3 or TRBV12-4 and TRBJ2-1, with TRBD2 matching over 9 bases. CDR3 size: 15 residues. V dropped 4 bases and J dropped 8; count of bases not matched to a gene: 9. CDR3: CASSSLAGAMDEQFF. The CDR3 nucleotides read TGTGCCAGCAGTTCACTAGCGGGCGCAATGGATGAGCAGTTCTTC.

Points on this clonotype: Mismatch with germline at one junction end may stem from a read error. This rearrangement joins TRBV7-2 to TRBJ1-2, with D perhaps matching TRBD1 (5 bases). CDR3 length: 15 amino acids. Germline V gene sequence: CDR1 SGHTA, CDR2 FQGNSA. Written as DNA, the CDR3 is TGTGCCAGCAGCTTAGCGAGGCAGGGCCACTATTGCTACACCTTC. It translates to CASSLARQGHYCYTF. The full variable domain, completed using reference TRBV7-2 and TRBJ1-2, is GAGVSQSPSNKVTEKGKDVELRCDPISGHTALYWYRQSLGQGLEFLIYFQGNSAPDKSGLPSDRFSAERTGGSVSTLTIQRTQQEDSAVYLCASSLARQGHYCYTFGSGTRLTVV.

The rearrangement uses TRBV28 and TRBJ1-5; D not resolved. Trimming took 4 bases from V and 5 from J, leaving 15 bases between them. Germline loops: CDR1 MDHEN, CDR2 SYDVKM. The CDR3 covers 15 residues. The CDR3 loop reads CASSSPTGLDQPQHF. The CDR3 DNA reads TGTGCCAGCAGTTCTCCTACGGGCCTCGATCAGCCCCAGCATTTT.

This chain links TRBV28 with TRBJ2-1; 11 bases align to TRBD2. CDR1 and CDR2 (germline): MDHEN, SYDVKM. J was trimmed by 2 bases and V by 2 bases; bases with no gene match: 5. There are 17 residues in the CDR3. Here the CDR3 reads CASSLGTSGRTYNEQFF. The CDR3 bases are TGTGCCAGCAGTTTAGGCACTAGCGGGAGAACCTACAATGAGCAGTTCTTC.

This clonotype was seen a handful of times. V is TRBV27 and J is TRBJ1-1; maybe TRBD1 (6 bases). Germline loops: CDR1 MNHEY, CDR2 SMNVEV (reference sequence). This CDR3 spans 15 amino acids. The ends were cut back, 5 bases at V and 5 bases at J, with 18 bases in the middle. CDR3 sequence: CASSRLETGITEAFF. DNA of the CDR3: TGTGCCAGCAGTCGCTTGGAAACAGGGATAACTGAAGCTTTCTTT.

The chain combines TRBV7-9 with TRBJ2-7; weak D call: TRBD2 (6 bases). CDR1 is SEHNR, CDR2 FQNEAQ, per germline (reference sequence). The CDR3 covers 14 residues. V dropped 5 bases and J dropped 2 bases, with 13 bases sitting between them. This CDR3 is CASSPGTVPYEQYF. The CDR3 DNA reads TGTGCCAGCAGCCCCGGGACTGTTCCCTACGAGCAGTACTTC.

This clonotype was picked up many times. The rearrangement uses TRBV7-2 and TRBJ2-1; unclear D gene. Per germline, CDR1 SGHTA and CDR2 FQGNSA. The CDR3 is made up of 12 amino acids. The ends were cut back, 0 bases at V and 3 bases at J, with 0 bases in the middle. CDR3 sequence (DNA): TGTGCCAGCAGCTTAGCCTACAATGAGCAGTTCTTC. Protein: CASSLAYNEQFF.

This clonotype was found a few times. V and J are TRBV6-5 and TRBJ2-3; D is ambiguous. Germline loops: CDR1 MNHEY, CDR2 SVGAGI. The ends were cut back, 5 bases at V and 2 bases at J, with 11 bases in the middle. The CDR3 covers 14 residues. The CDR3 bases are TGTGCCAGCAGTAGGGCTGGAACCACAGATACGCAGTATTTT. Translating it yields CASSRAGTTDTQYF.

This chain joins TRBV11-2 and TRBJ2-7, with D uncertain. Looked up from germline, CDR1 is SGHAT and CDR2 is FQNNGV. The germline V and J ends were trimmed by 5 bases and 6 bases, with 14 bases remaining between them. The CDR3 runs 13 residues. For the CDR3, the DNA is TGTGCCAGCAGCCCCCCTCGTGATCTCGAGCAGTACTTC. Protein sequence: CASSPPRDLEQYF.

The V call is TRBV9, the J call TRBJ2-1; D remains unclear. CDR3 length: 15 residues. V lost 0 bases to trimming and J lost 10 bases, with 17 bases between them. Germline CDR1 reads SGDLS; CDR2 reads YYNGEE. CDR3 protein: CASSVVPGLLGEQFF. The CDR3, as DNA: TGTGCCAGCAGCGTAGTTCCCGGCCTCCTTGGGGAGCAGTTCTTC.

The V gene is TRBV5-6, the J gene TRBJ2-2; 7 nucleotides match TRBD2. Trimming removed 4 bases from V and 0 bases from J; junction bases left unmatched: 9. The CDR3 is 17 amino acids. Per the germline V gene, CDR1 is SGHDT and CDR2 is YYEEEE. CDR3 residues: CASSPRLAAPNTGELFF. In nucleotides, the CDR3 is TGTGCCAGCAGCCCCAGACTAGCCGCTCCGAACACCGGGGAGCTGTTTTTT.

In its sample, this clonotype was seen a few times. V and J are TRBV28 and TRBJ2-7, with unresolved D. Germline V gene lookup returns CDR1 MDHEN and CDR2 SYDVKM. V dropped 1 base and J dropped 6 bases, with 19 bases sitting between them. This CDR3 is built from 16 residues. The CDR3 DNA sequence: TGTGCCAGCAGTTTATTGGTGGCGACCGCCAACTCCGAGCAGTACTTC. This codes for CASSLLVATANSEQYF.

The chain couples TRBV27 to TRBJ1-6; D gene unclear. This CDR3 is built from 15 residues. The germline V and J ends were trimmed by 3 bases and 3 bases, with 9 bases remaining between them. Germline V CDR1 and CDR2: MNHEY, SMNVEV (reference sequence). CDR3 amino acids: CASSFGRDYNSPLHF. CDR3 DNA sequence: TGTGCCAGCAGTTTCGGGCGGGACTATAATTCACCCCTCCACTTT.

The DNA of the CDR3 is TGTGCCACCAGCAGAACCCCGGGCAGTCTCTCAGATACGCAGTATTTT. This gives the protein CATSRTPGSLSDTQYF. The rearrangement links TRBV15 to TRBJ2-3; D gene ambiguous. Germline V gene lookup returns CDR1 LNHNV and CDR2 YYDKDF (reference sequence). The CDR3 extends over 16 amino acids. V was shortened by 2 bases and J by 4 bases, with 16 bases between the two germline ends.

This clonotype occurred a few times. The chain is built from TRBV19 and TRBJ2-2; 10 bases line up with TRBD1. J was trimmed by 3 bases and V by 5 bases; bases with no gene match: 6. The germline gives CDR1 LNHDA, CDR2 SQIVND (reference sequence). The CDR3 runs to 16 residues. CDR3 bases: TGTGCCAGTAGTTGGGACAGGGGATGGGACACCGGGGAGCTGTTTTTT. It yields the protein CASSWDRGWDTGELFF.

This clonotype was found a few times. The V call is TRBV5-5, the J call TRBJ2-1, with 7 bases fitting TRBD1. V gave up 4 bases and J gave up 0 bases; unmatched junction bases: 10. CDR1 SGHKS and CDR2 YYEKEE come from the germline V gene (reference sequence). This CDR3 region has 17 residues. The CDR3 spells CASSHDKAGGSYNEQFF. Written as DNA, the CDR3 is TGTGCCAGCAGCCATGACAAGGCAGGGGGCTCCTACAATGAGCAGTTCTTC. The variable domain in full, with the rest retrieved from reference TRBV5-5 and TRBJ2-1, is DAGVTQSPTHLIKTRGQQVTLRCSPISGHKSVSWYQQVLGQGPQFIFQYYEKEERGRGNFPDRFSARQFPNYSSELNVNALLLGDSALYLCASSHDKAGGSYNEQFFGPGTRLTVL.

V is TRBV7-6 and J is TRBJ1-1; D possibly corresponds to TRBD1 (6 bases). The CDR3 covers 13 residues. Trimming removed 3 bases from V and 5 bases from J, with 10 bases in between. The germline V gene has CDR1 SGHVS and CDR2 FNYEAQ. Written as DNA, the CDR3 is TGTGCCAGCAGCTTTGGGGGGCATACTGAAGCTTTCTTT. Protein sequence: CASSFGGHTEAFF.